This paragraph covers one T cell receptor (beta chain) sequence. The entry originates in a study of T cell changes during pregnancy in multiple sclerosis. Trimming stripped 4 bases from V and 1 base from J, with 11 bases between. CDR3 length: 15 residues. The germline CDR1 and CDR2 sequences are MGHRA and YSYEKL. This table comes from immunoSEQ multiplex PCR, and its TCRdb copy is limited to in-frame clones, with some not included. Here the sample spans about 42,000 clones, roughly nine tenths being singletons. The material sequenced was CD4+ T cells from peripheral blood mononuclear cells, taken after pregnancy. The chain uses TRBV4-1 and TRBJ1-5, with a possible D match to TRBD1 (5 bases). The sequence was obtained from a female donor with multiple sclerosis, enrolled in a pregnancy study. CDR3 sequence: CASSRFGGSNQPQHF. DNA of the CDR3: TGCGCCAGCAGCCGCTTCGGGGGGAGCAATCAGCCCCAGCATTTT.